The entry below gives a single TCR beta chain sequence along with its context. Per the germline V gene, CDR1 is MNHEY and CDR2 is SMNVEV (reference sequence). Trimming left V 6 bases short and J 3 bases short, with 17 bases between. The CDR3 has 15 residues. The sample is drawn from a study of control samples from healthy donors and cancer patients. TCRdb's copy holds only in-frame clones and misses some; the assay was immunoSEQ multiplex PCR. The table includes some 140,000 clones, roughly 94% detected once. J is TRBJ2-5 and V is TRBV27, with D maybe TRBD2 (5 bases). The sample consisted of PBMCs. The clonotype comes from a man between 60 and 75 years old with colorectal cancer. The CDR3 nucleotides read TGTGCCAGCAGAGGAGAGGGTCAGCTCAAAGAGACCCAGTACTTC. As protein: CASRGEGQLKETQYF.